This T cell receptor (beta chain) is drawn from a study of T cells after yellow fever vaccination. Study conclusions and caveats: Shared CD4/CD8 clonotypes were a small share, likely from convergent recombination. Most clones from primary vaccination resurfaced after the booster (under 97% CD4, approximately 87% CD8). Contamination of FACS-sorted repertoires by abundant clonotypes from the bulk population could occur.

5'RACE template switching generated TCR cDNA, adding a universal primer site and UMIs. One entry per CDR3 protein results from TCRdb running MiXCR on the 5' RACE reads. The data contain around 250,000 distinct CDR3 sequences, 6.9% of them singletons. The V and J ends lost 0 bases and 2 bases respectively, with 12 bases between them. The CDR3 extends over 15 amino acids. Germline V gene sequence: CDR1 DFQATT, CDR2 SNEGSKA (reference sequence). There are many counts of this clonotype. Its specificity is unknown. The input for sequencing was CD4+ T cells sorted from PBMCs, taken 15 days after the yellow fever booster vaccination. This TCR derives from a man under 40 who received the YFV17D yellow fever vaccine. V is TRBV20-1 and J is TRBJ2-3; D might be TRBD1 (6 bases). The CDR3 nucleotides are TGCAGTGCTAGAGATATGGGACACCTCACAGATACGCAGTATTTT. This translates into CSARDMGHLTDTQYF.